A selection of T cell receptor beta chains follows, all from one sample in a study of CD8 T cell repertoires and HIV-1 epitope variants. Assay used: immunoSEQ multiplex PCR; TCRdb lists only in-frame clones, some missing. The table records 95,000 or so clones, roughly four fifths of them present only once. Specimen: uncultured baseline CD8+ T cells from peripheral blood mononuclear cells (PBMCs). These receptors were obtained from a male donor with HIV. Each CDR3 is given with its conserved first and last residue. Fields, in order: V gene, clone size, J gene, D gene, CDR3 DNA, CDR3 protein. The D gene is left open where the match is weak. Size is omitted from some rows. Given values are once, few, many or a class for expanded clones.

>TRBV28|few|TRBJ2-4|TRBD2
TGTGCCAGCAGTTGGGGGAGGGACATTCAGTACTTC
CASSWGRDIQYF
>TRBV10-2|NA|TRBJ1-5|NA
TGCGCCAGCAGTGAGTCAGGGCCAGCCCAGCCCCAGCATTTT
CASSESGPAQPQHF
>TRBV7-2|NA|TRBJ1-5|TRBD1
TGTGCCAGCAGCTTAGCAGGGGGCTGGAATCAGCCCCAGCATTTT
CASSLAGGWNQPQHF
>TRBV7-9|NA|TRBJ2-7|TRBD2
TGTGCCAGCAGACTGACTAGCGGCTCCTACGAGCAGTACTTC
CASRLTSGSYEQYF
>TRBV7-2|NA|TRBJ2-1|NA
TGTGCCAGCAGCTTAGACGGGGCCGTCTTC
CASSLDGAVF
>TRBV30|NA|TRBJ1-1|NA
TGTGCCTGGACTCATATCTTGAACACTGAAGCTTTCTTT
CAWTHILNTEAFF
>TRBV19|few|TRBJ2-7|NA
TGTGCCACTCAAGGGCGGGACAGATCGGGAGAGCAGTACTTC
CATQGRDRSGEQYF
>TRBV19|NA|TRBJ1-4|NA
TGTGCCAGTAGGGGGGCCACTAATGAAAAACTGTTTTTT
CASRGATNEKLFF
>TRBV5-1|NA|TRBJ2-7|NA
TGCGCCAGCAGCTCATCCCCTTCTTACGAGCAGTACTTC
CASSSSPSYEQYF
>TRBV7-6|NA|TRBJ2-7|NA
TGTGCCAGCAGCTTAGGGGACACGACCTACGAGCAGTACTTC
CASSLGDTTYEQYF
>TRBV5-8|NA|TRBJ1-4|NA
TGTGCCAGCAGCTTCACAGAAGGTGGAGGAAAACTGTTTTTT
CASSFTEGGGKLFF
>TRBV9|few|TRBJ1-4|TRBD1
TGTGCCAGCAACGAGGGGGCGGATGAAAAACTGTTTTTT
CASNEGADEKLFF
>TRBV7-2|NA|TRBJ2-7|NA
TGTGCCAGCAGCTCACCCCTATCTAGCGAACCCTACGAGCAGTACTTC
CASSSPLSSEPYEQYF
>TRBV6-6|NA|TRBJ2-7|NA
TGTGCCAGCAGTTACGGGGGCTACTCCTACGAGCAGTACTTC
CASSYGGYSYEQYF
>TRBV6-5|once|TRBJ2-6|NA
TGTGCCAGCAGTTACGGAATCTCTGGGGCCAACGTCCTGACTTTC
CASSYGISGANVLTF
>TRBV6-6|NA|TRBJ1-1|NA
TGTGCCAGCAGTTCGGCAGGGGTTTTGGACACTGAAGCTTTCTTT
CASSSAGVLDTEAFF
>TRBV2|few|TRBJ2-3|TRBD2
TGTGCCAGCAGTGTCCTTAGGACTAGTAGCGCAGATACGCAGTATTTT
CASSVLRTSSADTQYF
>TRBV9|NA|TRBJ2-1|NA
TGTGCCAGCAGCACGGACAGAATGAATGAGCAGTTCTTC
CASSTDRMNEQFF
>TRBV6-5|many|TRBJ1-2|NA
TGTGCCAGCAGCGGGACAACCTATGGCTACACCTTC
CASSGTTYGYTF
>TRBV28|NA|TRBJ2-7|NA
TGTGCCAGCAGTTTTGTCCGGGACGGCAACTACGAGCAGTACTTC
CASSFVRDGNYEQYF
>TRBV6-1|NA|TRBJ2-3|NA
TGTGCCAGCAGTTCCGAAAGGACAGATACGCAGTATTTT
CASSSERTDTQYF
>TRBV2|few|TRBJ1-2|NA
TGTGCCAGCAGTGGTCAGGAAGCTAACTATGGCTACACCTTC
CASSGQEANYGYTF
>TRBV5-3|NA|TRBJ1-1|NA
TGTGCCAGAAGGCGCCAGGACCCTTTCAGGGTGAACACTGAAGCTTTCTTT
CARRRQDPFRVNTEAFF
>TRBV2|NA|TRBJ2-1|TRBD1
TGTGCCAGCAGTGAATCCCGGACAGGGGGCCTCGTCGATGAGCAGTTCTTC
CASSESRTGGLVDEQFF
>TRBV18|NA|TRBJ2-7|NA
TGTGCCAGCTCACCACTTGGGCCGGGGGCGAAGTACTTC
CASSPLGPGAKYF
>TRBV7-2|NA|TRBJ1-4|NA
TGTGCCAGCAGCTCGGGTACAATCGGAAAACTGTTTTTT
CASSSGTIGKLFF
>TRBV20-1|once|TRBJ1-5|NA
TGCAGTGCCAGGGTTCCCCAGCCCCAGCATTTT
CSARVPQPQHF
>TRBV7-9|NA|TRBJ2-7|TRBD2
TGTGCCAGCAGCTCCCCACTAGCGGAGTATGGCGAGCAGTACTTC
CASSSPLAEYGEQYF
>TRBV18|NA|TRBJ1-5|NA
TGTGCCAGCTCAGATGGAGGGGGCAATCAGCCCCAGCATTTT
CASSDGGGNQPQHF
>TRBV28|NA|TRBJ1-4|NA
TGTGCCAGCAGTTTACCTCTCGGGGAGCAAAAACTGTTTTTT
CASSLPLGEQKLFF
>TRBV27|NA|TRBJ1-4|NA
TGTGCCAGCAGTTTAGGGCAGGGAAGAGGTGAAAAACTGTTTTTT
CASSLGQGRGEKLFF
>TRBV28|NA|TRBJ2-1|NA
TGTGCCATTAGCAAGGCGCGCAGCTCCTACAATGAGCAGTTCTTC
CAISKARSSYNEQFF
>TRBV2|few|TRBJ2-5|NA
TGTGCCACCCAGACAGTTATCCAAGAGACCCAGTACTTC
CATQTVIQETQYF
>TRBV28|NA|TRBJ1-4|NA
TGTGCCAGCAGTTTGTGGCAGGGTGGCGAAAAACTGTTTTTT
CASSLWQGGEKLFF
>TRBV6-4|NA|TRBJ2-3|NA
TGTGCCAGCAGTGAATCCTGGGGATCAGATACGCAGTATTTT
CASSESWGSDTQYF
>TRBV6-1|many|TRBJ1-2|NA
TGTGCCAGCAGCCGGGCCACAGGAATTGATGGCTACACCTTC
CASSRATGIDGYTF
>TRBV29-1|NA|TRBJ2-4|NA
TGCAGCGCTCAGGGGTATGCAAACATTCAGTACTTC
CSAQGYANIQYF
>TRBV5-4|NA|TRBJ1-4|TRBD1
TGTGCCAGCAGCCTGGGACAGTCTAATGAAAAACTGTTTTTT
CASSLGQSNEKLFF
>TRBV28|NA|TRBJ1-4|NA
TGTGCCAGCAGTTTAATAAGGACAGTCGGAAGCGAAAAACTGTTTTTT
CASSLIRTVGSEKLFF
>TRBV2|NA|TRBJ2-7|NA
TGTGCCAGCAGCCGCGACCAGGGGGGGACCTACGAGCAGTACTTC
CASSRDQGGTYEQYF
>TRBV2|NA|TRBJ1-5|NA
TGTGCCAGCAGTGAAGTTTCAAGCAATCAGCCCCAGCATTTT
CASSEVSSNQPQHF
>TRBV5-4|NA|TRBJ1-5|NA
TGTGCCAGCAGCTCAGGGGCCGATAGCAATCAGCCCCAGCATTTT
CASSSGADSNQPQHF
>TRBV5-1|NA|TRBJ2-5|NA
TGCGCCAGCAGCTTGGATTCCGGGGAGACCCAGTACTTC
CASSLDSGETQYF
>TRBV5-6|NA|TRBJ2-5|NA
TGTGCCAGCAGCCGACGTCCGGGAGAGACCCAGTACTTC
CASSRRPGETQYF
>TRBV27|NA|TRBJ2-1|TRBD2
TGTGCCAGCAGTTTATCTGAGCGGGAGTTCTGGGGCTCCTACAATGAGCAGTTCTTC
CASSLSEREFWGSYNEQFF
>TRBV28|few|TRBJ2-5|NA
TGTGCCAGCAGCCCCCTAAAGGACCGTAGAGAGACCCAGTACTTC
CASSPLKDRRETQYF
>TRBV10-3|NA|TRBJ2-1|TRBD1
TGTGCCATCAGTGAACAGGGGGTCAACGATGAGCAGTTCTTC
CAISEQGVNDEQFF
>TRBV19|few|TRBJ2-7|TRBD1
TGTGCCAGTACCTCGTCGGGGACAGGGCAGTACGAGCAGTACTTC
CASTSSGTGQYEQYF
>TRBV5-1|NA|TRBJ1-6|NA
TGCGCCAGCAGCTTGGAAACAGGGTTTAATTCACCCCTCCACTTT
CASSLETGFNSPLHF
>TRBV18|once|TRBJ2-5|TRBD2
TGTGCCAGCTCACCACCCCTTACGGCTAGCGGACACCAAGAGACCCAGTACTTC
CASSPPLTASGHQETQYF
>TRBV5-1|once|TRBJ1-3|NA
TGCGCCAGCAGCTTGGGATTTGGACAAGGAAACACCATATATTTT
CASSLGFGQGNTIYF
>TRBV28|many|TRBJ2-1|TRBD1
TGTGCCAGCAGTTTAGGGACAGGCTACAATGAGCAGTTCTTC
CASSLGTGYNEQFF
>TRBV29-1|NA|TRBJ1-1|TRBD1
TGCAGCGTTGGGACAGGTATGAACACTGAAGCTTTCTTT
CSVGTGMNTEAFF
>TRBV19|NA|TRBJ1-5|TRBD1
TGTGCCAGTAGTGAACAGGGGAATCAGCCCCAGCATTTT
CASSEQGNQPQHF